This T cell receptor beta chain was recorded in a study of beta chain features in type 1 diabetes. This clone was counted a few times. The antigen remains undetermined. The CDR3 is 14 residues long. Trimming cost V 2 bases and J 1 base, with 9 bases left between them. Germline loops: CDR1 MNHNY, CDR2 SVGAGI (reference sequence). Reverse transcription of all isolated RNA meant that expressed TCRB transcripts were sequenced. Using immunoSEQ multiplex PCR, the repertoire was profiled, and TCRdb retains in-frame clones only, with some absent. The repertoire holds a few hundred thousand clones, with approximately 13% as singletons. Findings and caveats of the study: Shorter TCRB CDR3s, moderately but significantly so, marked every one of the four CD4+ subsets in Type 1 diabetes patients.

This receptor was obtained from a woman between 18 and 29 years old with type 1 diabetes. J is TRBJ2-7 and V is TRBV6-6, with a possible D match to TRBD2 (5 bases). The material sequenced was naive CD4+ T cells from blood. CDR3 coding DNA: TGTGCCAGCAGTTACGGACTTAGTTCCTACGAGCAGTACTTC. This translates into CASSYGLSSYEQYF.